Shown below are 24 T cell receptor beta chains from a single sample sequenced in a study of T-cell memory formation after mild COVID-19. In TCRdb, the 5' RACE reads were re-called with MiXCR into one record per CDR3 protein. This sample has tens of thousands of distinct CDR3 sequences; over 9% occur once, and the top ten carry over 9.5%. The specimen sequenced was PBMCs or a T cell subset sorted from them (not recorded which). These TCRs come from an adult woman who had mild COVID-19 (a few samples of this study predate the infection). Cell type and time point are not known.

V gene TRBV2 combines with J gene TRBJ2-7; a possible D gene is TRBD1 (6 bases). Germline CDR1 is SNHLY and CDR2 is FYNNEI. This CDR3 has 14 amino acids. Trimming removed 4 bases at V and 1 base at J, with 11 bases between. The chain's CDR3 is CASSVDRRSYEQYF. CDR3 nucleotide sequence: TGTGCCAGCAGTGTAGACAGGAGATCCTACGAGCAGTACTTC.

At least ten counts were recorded for this clonotype. This chain uses TRBV19 with TRBJ2-1, with 9 bases aligning to TRBD2. This CDR3 is built from 14 residues. The V gene end was trimmed by 4 bases and the J gene end by 6 bases; junction bases not matched to a gene: 4. Looked up from germline, CDR1 is LNHDA and CDR2 is SQIVND (reference sequence). The CDR3 here is CASSSGRVFNEQFF. CDR3 DNA: TGTGCCAGTAGTAGCGGGAGGGTATTCAATGAGCAGTTCTTC. The full variable domain, in which reference TRBV19 and TRBJ2-1 provide the parts outside the CDR3, is DGGITQSPKYLFRKEGQNVTLSCEQNLNHDAMYWYRQDPGQGLRLIYYSQIVNDFQKGDIAEGYSVSREKKESFPLTVTSAQKNPTAFYLCASSSGRVFNEQFFGPGTRLTVL.

In this sample, this clonotype turned up many times. This chain links TRBV7-2 with TRBJ2-2; 15 bases map to TRBD2. This CDR3 region has 18 residues. V shed 1 base, J shed 2 bases, and the junction held 2 bases outside the gene matches. Germline V gene sequence: CDR1 SGHTA, CDR2 FQGNSA. Here the CDR3 DNA reads TGTGCCAGCAGCTTAGGGGGACTAGCGGGAGGTAACACCGGGGAGCTGTTTTTT. Encoded protein: CASSLGGLAGGNTGELFF.

This clonotype was seen repeatedly, ten times or more. The rearrangement uses TRBV30 and TRBJ2-1; D ambiguous. Germline CDR1 reads GTSNPN; CDR2 reads SVGIG (reference sequence). Trimming stripped 2 bases from V and 6 bases from J, with 11 bases between. CDR3 length: 13 amino acids. The CDR3 here is CAWSTAWGNEQFF. In DNA, the CDR3 is TGTGCCTGGAGTACAGCTTGGGGCAATGAGCAGTTCTTC.

The genes are TRBV12-3 or TRBV12-4 and TRBJ1-1; 7 bases fit TRBD1. The trim removed 1 base at V and 8 bases at J, leaving 1 base unmatched. The CDR3 spans 12 residues. In nucleotides, the CDR3 is TGTGCCAGCAGTTTAGGGGGACAGGAAGCTTTCTTT. This encodes CASSLGGQEAFF.

This clonotype was counted a few times. V and J are TRBV6-1 and TRBJ2-7; D is undetermined. This CDR3 is 14 amino acids long. Germline CDR1 MNHNS, CDR2 SASEGT. Trimming removed 6 bases from V and 3 bases from J, with 15 bases in between. CDR3 in amino acids: CASRKGIPLYEQYF. DNA for the CDR3: TGTGCCAGCAGAAAGGGCATTCCTCTCTACGAGCAGTACTTC.

Notes on this clonotype: The missing conserved phenylalanine or tryptophan at the end of this CDR3 makes a read error likely. This chain links TRBV7-2 with TRBJ2-2; D unresolved. This CDR3 has 13 amino acids. Trimming pared 6 bases from V and 5 bases from J, leaving 10 bases between. Per germline, CDR1 SGHTA and CDR2 FQGNSA. The CDR3 here is CASRPTRTGELFS. The CDR3 nucleotides read TGTGCCAGCAGGCCGACCCGTACCGGGGAGCTGTTTTCT.

This chain uses TRBV3-1 with TRBJ2-7; D not resolved. CDR1 LGHDT and CDR2 YNNKEL come from the germline V gene (reference sequence). There are 13 residues in the CDR3. The V end was cut by 0 bases, the J end by 3 bases, with 6 bases between. In nucleotides, the CDR3 is TGTGCCAGCAGCCAAGACGGGCTCTACGAGCAGTACTTC. Amino acid sequence: CASSQDGLYEQYF.

This clonotype came up many times. One end of the junction fails to match germline, which may point to a read error. The chain uses TRBV7-7 and TRBJ2-5; D remains unclear. Germline values: CDR1 SSHAT, CDR2 FNYEAQ (reference sequence). The CDR3 contains 15 residues. The CDR3 loop is CASSTGRSRMETQYF. DNA of the CDR3: TGTGCTAGCAGCACCGGACGGAGCCGAATGGAGACCCAGTACTTC.

This clonotype was counted between two and nine times. The chain uses TRBV12-3 or TRBV12-4 and TRBJ1-3, with 10 nucleotides matching TRBD1. V shed 2 bases and J 3 bases; nucleotides not matched to a gene: 4. The length of the CDR3 is 16 residues. CDR3 region: CASSLPDRGLGNTIYF. The CDR3 coding sequence is TGTGCCAGCAGTTTACCCGACAGGGGGCTTGGAAACACCATATATTTT.

This clonotype was picked up a small number of times. V usage is TRBV29-1 and J usage is TRBJ1-2, with D tentatively TRBD1 (5 bases). V was trimmed by 5 bases and J by 4 bases, leaving 20 bases between them. The V gene's germline CDR1 is SQVTM and CDR2 ANQGSEA. The CDR3 length is 15 residues. Here the CDR3 reads CSVQGSLSYAYGYTF. The CDR3 nucleotides read TGCAGCGTTCAGGGCTCTCTTTCCTATGCCTATGGCTACACCTTC. Looking up the rest from reference TRBV29-1 and TRBJ1-2 gives the full variable domain: SAVISQKPSRDICQRGTSLTIQCQVDSQVTMMFWYRQQPGQSLTLIATANQGSEATYESGFVIDKFPISRPNLTFSTLTVSNMSPEDSSIYLCSVQGSLSYAYGYTFGSGTRLTVV.

The rearrangement uses TRBV18 and TRBJ1-1, with no clear D. Trimming shortened V by 3 bases and J by 4 bases, and 9 bases separated the two germline ends. Per germline, CDR1 KGHSH and CDR2 LQKENI. The CDR3 totals 13 residues. The CDR3, as DNA: TGTGCCAGCTCACCCATTATGATCACTGAAGCTTTCTTT. As protein: CASSPIMITEAFF.

This clonotype was recorded many times. J is TRBJ2-7 and V is TRBV4-3; the D is unclear. This CDR3 is built from 15 residues. CDR1 LGHNA and CDR2 YSLEER come from the germline V gene. Trimming took 1 base from V and 1 from J, leaving 11 bases between them. CDR3 protein: CASSQAVIGSYEQYF. CDR3 coding DNA: TGCGCCAGCAGCCAAGCGGTGATAGGTTCCTACGAGCAGTACTTC.

This rearrangement joins TRBV7-3 to TRBJ2-2, with D hard to call. The ends were cut back, 4 bases at V and 6 bases at J, with 12 bases in the middle. This CDR3 is built from 14 residues. CDR1 is SGHTA and CDR2 is FQGTGA in the germline V gene. The CDR3 nucleotides are TGTGCCAGCAGCTCAAACCACATGGCCGGGGAGCTGTTTTTT. Translated: CASSSNHMAGELFF. Using reference TRBV7-3 and TRBJ2-2 for the parts outside the CDR3, the full variable domain is GAGVSQTPSNKVTEKGKYVELRCDPISGHTALYWYRQSLGQGPEFLIYFQGTGAADDSGLPNDRFFAVRPEGSVSTLKIQRTERGDSAVYLCASSSNHMAGELFFGEGSRLTVL.

The V gene is TRBV9, the J gene TRBJ2-1; D may be TRBD1 (5 bases). Trimming stripped 4 bases from V and 5 bases from J, with 13 bases between. The CDR3 loop spans 14 amino acids. Looked up from germline, CDR1 is SGDLS and CDR2 is YYNGEE. CDR3 loop: CASSPWGVHNEQFF. For the CDR3, the DNA is TGTGCCAGCAGCCCCTGGGGCGTACACAATGAGCAGTTCTTC.

V and J are TRBV3-1 and TRBJ2-3, with 8 bases aligning to TRBD2. V was clipped by 3 bases and J by 0 bases; unmatched bases: 2. Germline CDR1 reads LGHDT; CDR2 reads YNNKEL (reference sequence). The CDR3 totals 15 residues. The chain's CDR3 is CASSHSGASTDTQYF. Here the CDR3 DNA reads TGTGCCAGCAGCCATAGCGGGGCTAGCACAGATACGCAGTATTTT.

DNA of the CDR3: TGCAGTGCTAGAGACCCACGGGACAGTAAAGAGACCCAGTACTTC. This gives the protein CSARDPRDSKETQYF. The rearrangement uses TRBV20-1 and TRBJ2-5; 7 bases map to TRBD1. With V trimmed by 0 bases and J by 3 bases, 7 bases remained unmatched. CDR3 length: 15 residues. Germline V gene lookup returns CDR1 DFQATT and CDR2 SNEGSKA (reference sequence).

This clonotype was seen a handful of times. The CDR3: CASSLDGGRNTEAFF. CDR3 bases: TGTGCCAGCAGCTTAGATGGAGGGAGGAACACTGAAGCTTTCTTT. The chain is built from TRBV7-9 and TRBJ1-1; no reliable D call. Trimming removed 1 base from V and 1 base from J, with 10 bases in between. Per the germline V gene, CDR1 is SEHNR and CDR2 is FQNEAQ (reference sequence). This CDR3 contains 15 residues.

This clonotype was seen repeatedly, ten times or more. The chain employs TRBV5-1 and TRBJ2-5; D call uncertain. The CDR3 length is 14 residues. Germline V CDR1 and CDR2: SGHRS, YFSETQ. V lost 3 bases and J lost 4, with 13 bases in between. CDR3 region: CASSWTLGPETQYF. In DNA, the CDR3 is TGCGCCAGCAGCTGGACCCTTGGACCAGAGACCCAGTACTTC.

This chain joins TRBV19 and TRBJ1-2; TRBD1 agrees at 9 bases. Trimming at V came to 9 bases and at J to 5 bases, leaving 7 bases not matched to a gene. The CDR3 is 13 amino acids. Looked up from germline, CDR1 is LNHDA and CDR2 is SQIVND (reference sequence). CDR3 sequence: CASTEGQGYGYTF. DNA of the CDR3: TGTGCCAGCACCGAGGGACAGGGATATGGCTACACCTTC.

This chain joins TRBV7-3 and TRBJ2-5, with 10 positions matching TRBD2. The CDR3 loop spans 16 amino acids. Germline V gene data show CDR1 as SGHTA and CDR2 as FQGTGA. V trimming: 1 base; J trimming: 5 bases; junction bases outside the gene matches: 7. CDR3 in amino acids: CASSLNSGRVPETQYF. The CDR3 DNA reads TGTGCCAGCAGCTTAAACAGCGGGAGGGTTCCCGAGACCCAGTACTTC. Looking up the rest from reference TRBV7-3 and TRBJ2-5 gives the full variable domain: GAGVSQTPSNKVTEKGKYVELRCDPISGHTALYWYRQSLGQGPEFLIYFQGTGAADDSGLPNDRFFAVRPEGSVSTLKIQRTERGDSAVYLCASSLNSGRVPETQYFGPGTRLLVL.

This chain connects TRBV2 to TRBJ2-7, with TRBD2 identical over 9 bases. After removal of 6 bases from V and 3 bases from J, the junction contained 6 bases not matched to a gene. CDR3 length equals 14 residues. Germline V gene data show CDR1 as SNHLY and CDR2 as FYNNEI. DNA for the CDR3: TGTGCCAGCAGGTCGGCGGGAGGGAGCTACGAGCAGTACTTC. It codes for CASRSAGGSYEQYF.

The table lists this clonotype with a count of one. The V call is TRBV12-3 or TRBV12-4, the J call TRBJ1-2, with D perhaps TRBD1 (5 bases). The CDR3 spans 15 residues. V gave up 0 bases and J gave up 3 bases, with 11 bases separating them. DNA for the CDR3: TGTGCCAGCAGTTTAGCGGGGCAGGGTTACTATGGCTACACCTTC. Translation gives CASSLAGQGYYGYTF.

This clonotype has at least ten counts. V is TRBV20-1 and J is TRBJ2-7, with no clear D. The CDR3 loop spans 12 amino acids. Looked up from germline, CDR1 is DFQATT and CDR2 is SNEGSKA (reference sequence). V shed 6 bases and J shed 2 bases, with 11 bases lying between them. The CDR3 DNA follows: TGCAGTGCAAAACACCTTACCTACGAGCAGTACTTC. Encoded protein: CSAKHLTYEQYF.